This T cell receptor beta chain was recorded in a study of early T cells in non-severe SARS-CoV-2 infection (dated by TCRdb to 2020 to 2023). About the investigation overall: Because TCR sequencing was done on bulk RNA from unsorted whole blood, the alpha and beta chains could not be paired. Here is what the overall study found, with its caveats: Matching against VDJdb was skewed toward anti-spike CD8 responses, likely underestimated virus-specific expansions, and missed private and CD4 specificities.

On this clonotype itself: The antigen it binds to is not known. Base quality data are lacking; no much larger clone is found one base away.

The study was a case-control design nested within a healthcare worker cohort in London, UK, with weekly nasopharyngeal swab PCR tests and blood sampling. Between 23 and 31 March 2020, the week of the UK lockdown, healthcare workers were enrolled and then followed up weekly for as long as 16 weeks. Receptor amplification or capture employed 5' RACE. These reads were obtained on a NextSeq 500. To correct for sequencing error and PCR bias, the TCR library protocol tagged individual cDNA molecules with unique molecular identifiers. Both TCR alpha and beta chains were sequenced, and tight co-correlation was observed between alpha and beta sequence abundances in each sample. The paper's data handling went like this. Decombinator V4 was used to perform V gene, J gene and CDR3 annotation of TCR sequences. TCRs were defined as expanded if a significant change between any two time points was detected under a Poisson model with p below 0.0001. TCR abundances were normalised to the total number of TCRs sequenced in each sample and reported as counts per million. TRAV1-2 paired with TRAJ12, TRAJ20 or TRAJ33 defined MAIT TCRs, while TRAV10 paired with TRAJ18 defined iNKT TCRs. VDJdb, accessed 1 November 2021, was searched for CMV, EBV and SARS-CoV-2 annotated TCRs, with TCRs annotated for multiple antigens excluded. In-frame beta chains were kept once TCRdb had trimmed the public reads at Q25 with fastp and called clones with MiXCR. All rows with the same CDR3 protein become a single entry with the most common DNA and genes. TCRdb's processing, not the authors' own work, is the source of the V and J calls. The sample includes some 61,000 distinct CDR3 sequences, with about 10% observed a single time. In total, the top ten clones hold just over 4.5% of the sample.

From a lookup of the germline V gene (reference sequence), CDR1 and CDR2 are SEHNR and FQNEAQ. Reading from cysteine to phenylalanine, the CDR3 counts 16 amino acids. CDR3 DNA only is kept here, 48 bases in frame from base 1. V and J are truncated by 0 bases and 4 bases respectively, leaving an intervening sequence of 15 bases. This receptor was identified in an adult who was a healthcare worker with PCR-confirmed SARS-CoV-2 infection or an uninfected control (not recorded which). This receptor chain uses TRBV7-9 and TRBJ2-5; TRBD1 is perhaps the D gene, given 6 matching bases. Sequenced input: whole blood. In nucleotides, the sequence is TGTGCCAGCAGCTTAGCGACCCCCAGAGGGGGAGAGACCCAGTACTTC. Translated, it reads CASSLATPRGGETQYF.